This T cell receptor (beta chain) emerged from a study of blood T cells in healthy people across ages. About this clonotype: Its target is unknown.

Study-wide findings and caveats: The study regarded diversity estimates from one million T cells as underestimates.

Primers used in a second PCR of about 6 to 11 cycles were a sample-barcoded 5' primer and a J-beta primer mix. A single record per CDR3 protein comes from TCRdb applying MiXCR to the 5' RACE reads. The data contain fewer than 1,000,000 distinct CDR3 sequences, around 50% of them singletons. Trimming shortened V by 3 bases and J by 4 bases, and 9 bases separated the two germline ends. CDR1 is LNHDA, CDR2 SQIVND, per germline (reference sequence). This CDR3 is 13 amino acids long. This TCR was sampled from a man aged 80 or over in good health. Sequencing was performed on blood. The V and J genes are TRBV19 and TRBJ2-5, with D maybe TRBD2 (6 bases). This chain's CDR3 is CASSIHSGETQYF. CDR3 nucleotide sequence: TGTGCCAGTAGTATCCATAGCGGAGAGACCCAGTACTTC.